This T cell receptor beta chain was captured in a study of lymphopenia after photon versus proton radiotherapy. TCRdb's table, derived via immunoSEQ multiplex PCR, lists solely in-frame clones and lacks some. This table has 20,000 to 25,000 clones, approximately 80% appearing once. The CDR3 runs 14 residues. V lost 2 bases to trimming and J lost 0 bases, with 8 bases between them. Germline assignment: CDR1 SQVTM and CDR2 ANQGSEA. Note on this clone: The antigen is not known.

Study findings and constraints: After the lymphocyte nadir, photon-treated repertoires showed oligoclonal expansion, especially of CD8+ Temra cells. Larger post-nadir TCR diversity loss correlated inversely with survival in deceased patients. Relative stability marked proton patients; photon patients lost diversity and naive cells.

This clonotype was obtained from a man aged 40-55 years with gastric cancer. The chain carries TRBV29-1 and TRBJ1-3, with D maybe TRBD1 (6 bases). The sequences come from peripheral blood, collected from a patient treated with photon-based radiotherapy. The CDR3 DNA reads TGCAGCGTTGAATGGGGGCTCTCTGGAAACACCATATATTTT. Translating it yields CSVEWGLSGNTIYF.